This T cell receptor (beta chain) was captured by sequencing in a study of regulatory T cells in long-lasting Graves disease. About the research overall: It was over 5 years of antithyroid drugs, with positive TSH receptor antibodies, that meant persistent Graves' disease.

The time point was: persistent/refractory GD, antithyroid drugs over 5 years with positive TRAb. PBMC-derived RNA was used for the TCR library. Recruitment took place at an endocrinology department in Xi'an, China. Arm-PCR of CDR3 regions with iRepertoire HTBI primers generated TCR beta libraries. One entry per CDR3 protein, called by TCRdb with MiXCR from the multiplex PCR reads. The data show some 420,000 distinct CDR3 sequences, about 20% seen once. General study points: TCR diversity was lower in persistent Graves' patients (versus newly diagnosed ones). Among persistent patients, a larger number of public clonotypes were shared (2,741) than among newly diagnosed patients (966).

Note on this clonotype: Its target is not known.

Sequencing was performed on peripheral blood mononuclear cells (PBMCs), taken when the disease was refractory, from a patient treated with antithyroid drugs. The TCR sequence derives from a female donor with Graves disease.

CDR3 protein: CASSWETGGITCNEQFF. CDR3 DNA: TGTGCCAGCAGTTGGGAGACAGGGGGCATAACCTGCAATGAGCAGTTCTTC. The V call is TRBV6-5, the J call TRBJ2-1; TRBD1 matches at 10 bases. Trimming removed 4 bases from V and 6 bases from J; junction bases left unmatched: 12. Germline lookup yields CDR1 MNHEY and CDR2 SVGAGI. This CDR3 region has 17 residues.